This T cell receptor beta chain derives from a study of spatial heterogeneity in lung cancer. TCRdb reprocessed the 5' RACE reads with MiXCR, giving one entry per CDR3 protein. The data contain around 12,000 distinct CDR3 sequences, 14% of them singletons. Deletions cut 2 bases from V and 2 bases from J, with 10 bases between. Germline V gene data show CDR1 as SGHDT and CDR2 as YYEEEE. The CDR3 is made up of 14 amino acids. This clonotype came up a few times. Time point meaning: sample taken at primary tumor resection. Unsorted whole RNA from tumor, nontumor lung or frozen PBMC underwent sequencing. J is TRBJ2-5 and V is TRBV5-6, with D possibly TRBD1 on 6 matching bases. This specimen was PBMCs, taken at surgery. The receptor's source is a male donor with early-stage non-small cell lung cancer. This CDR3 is CASSLRTVQETQYF. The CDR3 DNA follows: TGTGCCAGCAGCTTAAGGACAGTACAAGAGACCCAGTACTTC.